A single T cell receptor (beta chain) is shown here with its context. The CDR3 is 16 amino acids. Between the trimmed V and J ends, which lost 3 bases and 4 bases, there was a span of 16 bases. Germline CDR1 MRHNA, CDR2 SNTAGT. This entry belongs to a study of shared clonotypes between healthy human individuals. TCRdb's table, derived via immunoSEQ multiplex PCR, lists solely in-frame clones and lacks some. This sample has about 380,000 clones; about 96% occur once, and the top ten carry around 0.32%. The genes are TRBV6-4 and TRBJ1-5; D uncertain. This receptor was identified in a man aged 25-45 years in good health. The sample taken for sequencing was memory CD8+ T cells sorted from blood. Subset in this sample: CD45RO+ cells pooled with CCR7-negative TemRA cells. CDR3 region: CASSESSPANNQPQHF. In DNA form, the CDR3 reads TGTGCCAGCAGTGAGAGCAGCCCAGCCAATAATCAGCCCCAGCATTTT.